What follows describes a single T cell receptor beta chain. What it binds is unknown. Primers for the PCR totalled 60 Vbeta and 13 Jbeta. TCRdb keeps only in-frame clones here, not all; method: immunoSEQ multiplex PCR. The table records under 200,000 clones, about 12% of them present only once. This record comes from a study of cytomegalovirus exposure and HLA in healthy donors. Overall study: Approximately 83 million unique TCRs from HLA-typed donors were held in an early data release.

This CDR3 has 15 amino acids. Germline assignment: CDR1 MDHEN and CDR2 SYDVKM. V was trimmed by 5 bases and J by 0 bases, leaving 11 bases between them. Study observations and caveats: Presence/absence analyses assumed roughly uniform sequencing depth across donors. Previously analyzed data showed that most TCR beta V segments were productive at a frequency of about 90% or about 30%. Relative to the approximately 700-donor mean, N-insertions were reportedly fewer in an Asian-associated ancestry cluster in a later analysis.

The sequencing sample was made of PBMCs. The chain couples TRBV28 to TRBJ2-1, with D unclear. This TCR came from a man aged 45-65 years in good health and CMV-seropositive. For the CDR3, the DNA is TGTGCCAGCAGTCCGACTCTTAGCTCCTACAATGAGCAGTTCTTC. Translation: CASSPTLSSYNEQFF.